This T cell receptor (beta chain) was sequenced for a study of T cells in narcolepsy. The CDR3 is made up of 13 amino acids. Trimming took off 5 bases at V and 4 bases at J, with 12 bases between the two ends. CDR1 and CDR2 (germline): LNHDA, SQIVND (reference sequence). The repertoire was sequenced with immunoSEQ multiplex PCR; TCRdb's copy has only in-frame clones and lacks some. Counted here are 32,000 or so clones, roughly three quarters occurring once; the ten biggest clones make up 3.8%. This chain uses TRBV19 with TRBJ2-7; D perhaps matches TRBD2 (5 bases). The sequence was obtained from a human donor in good health. Source material: memory (CD45RA-) CD4+ T cells from blood. CDR3 protein: CASSSGKGYEQYF. CDR3 coding DNA: TGTGCCAGTAGTTCGGGGAAAGGATACGAGCAGTACTTC.